This T cell receptor beta chain comes out of a study of shared clonotypes between healthy human individuals. Across the whole study: Donor composition was a couple of women and three men, aged 18 to 49.

Points from the study as a whole: Enrolling few donors narrowed the genetic and exposure-history diversity that was represented.

On this clone itself: The antigen is unknown.

Some clones are missing from TCRdb's copy, which holds only in-frame ones; the method was immunoSEQ multiplex PCR. The sample yields roughly 2 million clones, about 95% seen once. The CDR3 runs to 16 residues. Per germline, CDR1 LGHNA and CDR2 YSLEER. V lost 4 bases and J lost 3, with 16 bases in between. CD45RO negativity and positive selection for CCR7 defined naive CD8 cells, a population that excluded terminally differentiated effector memory CD45RA+ cells. The V gene is TRBV4-3, the J gene TRBJ1-5; no reliable D call. The specimen was naive CD8+ T cells sorted from blood. The TCR originated in a man younger than 35 in good health. The CDR3 loop reads CASSLKKSVVNQPQHF. CDR3 nucleotide sequence: TGCGCCAGCAGCCTCAAGAAATCGGTAGTCAATCAGCCCCAGCATTTT.